This TCR beta chain is drawn from a study of T cell responses to AZD1222 COVID-19 vaccine. Study overall: Pooled samples include second doses given at about 4 or 12 weeks.

On this clone itself: The antigen is not known.

TCRdb keeps only in-frame clones here, not all; method: immunoSEQ multiplex PCR. The sample yields 110,000 or so clones, more than 75% seen once. Germline V gene data show CDR1 as KGHSH and CDR2 as LQKENI. CDR3 length: 14 residues. Trimming pared 2 bases from V and 7 bases from J, leaving 12 bases between. General study findings and limits: Unmutated variant regions are reportedly targeted by nearly half of spike-specific TCRs. Repertoire sampling occurred only after the peak T cell response. At 160-218 and 743-854, vaccine-associated CD4 TCRs were dominant, and they spanned spike.

This clonotype was obtained from an adult in good health. This material consisted of peripheral blood, taken on day 0 of AZD1222 vaccination. This chain uses TRBV18 with TRBJ2-1; D unresolved. This CDR3 reads CASSPSSGSNEQFF. The CDR3 DNA reads as TGTGCCAGCTCACCAAGTTCAGGTTCGAATGAGCAGTTCTTC. Full variable domain (remainder filled in from reference TRBV18 and TRBJ2-1): NAGVMQNPRHLVRRRGQEARLRCSPMKGHSHVYWYRQLPEEGLKFMVYLQKENIIDESGMPKERFSAEFPKEGPSILRIQQVVRGDSAAYFCASSPSSGSNEQFFGPGTRLTVL.